This section outlines one T cell receptor beta chain sequence together with its context. The antigen is unknown. Other DNA sequences from this sample encode an identical CDR3 as well. CD8 cells regarded as naive lacked CD45RO, were positively chosen for CCR7, and omitted terminally differentiated effector memory CD45RA+ cells. Donors comprised healthy HIV-negative adults lacking recent acute infections or vaccinations. This sample stems from a study of shared clonotypes between healthy human individuals. Study-level background: Three CD4 naive, three CD4 memory, two CD8 naive and one CD8 memory plate were used per donor. Findings and caveats of the study: A handful of donors showed sharing of approximately 5% of naive CD4 clonotypes.

The CDR3 has 16 amino acids. Germline loops: CDR1 MNHEY, CDR2 SVGAGI. V was clipped by 0 bases and J by 1 base, with 9 bases between them. The data were produced by immunoSEQ multiplex PCR, yet TCRdb's version contains in-frame clones alone and is incomplete. The sample gives over 2 million clones, approximately 95% of which show up once; roughly 1.1% is in the top ten. The sequencing sample was made of naive CD8+ T cells sorted from blood. The genes are TRBV6-5 and TRBJ2-2, with D uncertain. The clonotype originates from a man younger than 30 in good health. The DNA of the CDR3 is TGTGCCAGCAGTTACTCGAGTGGAGAGAACACCGGGGAGCTGTTTTTT. This gives the protein CASSYSSGENTGELFF.